This record covers a single T cell receptor (beta chain). Its antigen is currently unknown. The data stem from a study of Ad26.COV2.S vaccination and SARS-CoV-2 variants. About the study: Participants got Ad26.COV2.S intramuscularly, once or twice 56 days apart.

Germline V gene lookup returns CDR1 MDHEN and CDR2 SYDVKM. The CDR3 loop spans 14 amino acids. V lost 6 bases and J 6 bases, leaving 18 bases between the germline ends. Study-wide findings and caveats: Measures of TCR breadth and depth may have fallen short of total T cell responses. It was reported that spike-specific CD8+ and CD4+ T cell responses were substantially broad after vaccination.

Clones were read by immunoSEQ multiplex PCR, and TCRdb kept only the in-frame ones, dropping some. The sample consists of hundreds of thousands of clones, 70% to 90% of them appearing once. Specified treatment: over 15 received Ad26.COV2.S at low or high dose, single or two shots; 5 received placebo; per-sample allocation not given. Specimens were obtained on day 63 following the first vaccine or placebo injection. Ad26 vector vaccine expressed Wuhan-strain SARS-CoV-2 spike. The chain combines TRBV28 with TRBJ2-7; possibly TRBD1 or TRBD2 for D (5 bases each). The receptor was isolated from a person between 18 and 60 years old who received the Ad26.COV2.S COVID-19 vaccine or a placebo. The sample in question was peripheral blood, obtained in a trial of Ad26.COV2.S vaccine versus placebo. CDR3 loop: CASSRGGPGSEQYF. CDR3 coding DNA: TGTGCCAGCAGCCGGGGCGGGCCAGGGTCCGAGCAGTACTTC.